The clone carrying this TCR beta chain was detected ten times or more. What it recognizes is unknown. This specimen comes from a study of radiation and T cells in renal cell carcinoma. Findings and limits, study-wide: From baseline, blood top tumor clonotypes peaked at 2 weeks post-radiation.

Sequencing used immunoSEQ multiplex PCR; TCRdb keeps in-frame clones, though not all of them. The data hold about 130,000 clones, with about 81% observed a single time. Germline assignment: CDR1 SEHNR and CDR2 FQNEAQ (reference sequence). This CDR3 has 13 amino acids. With 5 bases clipped from V and 8 bases from J, the junction kept 6 bases outside the gene matches. Time point noted: blood 2 weeks post-SBRT. Treatment specified: 15 Gy SBRT to primary tumor, nephrectomy 4 weeks later. Radiation-treated patients gave blood at baseline, week 2 and week 4. This sequence joins TRBV7-9 and TRBJ1-1; 9 bases are a match to TRBD1. This receptor was identified in a woman aged 55-70 years with renal cell carcinoma. Sequences were derived from blood, sampled from a patient whose treatment included radiotherapy and nephrectomy. The CDR3 loop is CASSVQGAGEAFF. In DNA form, the CDR3 reads TGTGCCAGCAGCGTACAGGGGGCGGGAGAAGCTTTCTTT.